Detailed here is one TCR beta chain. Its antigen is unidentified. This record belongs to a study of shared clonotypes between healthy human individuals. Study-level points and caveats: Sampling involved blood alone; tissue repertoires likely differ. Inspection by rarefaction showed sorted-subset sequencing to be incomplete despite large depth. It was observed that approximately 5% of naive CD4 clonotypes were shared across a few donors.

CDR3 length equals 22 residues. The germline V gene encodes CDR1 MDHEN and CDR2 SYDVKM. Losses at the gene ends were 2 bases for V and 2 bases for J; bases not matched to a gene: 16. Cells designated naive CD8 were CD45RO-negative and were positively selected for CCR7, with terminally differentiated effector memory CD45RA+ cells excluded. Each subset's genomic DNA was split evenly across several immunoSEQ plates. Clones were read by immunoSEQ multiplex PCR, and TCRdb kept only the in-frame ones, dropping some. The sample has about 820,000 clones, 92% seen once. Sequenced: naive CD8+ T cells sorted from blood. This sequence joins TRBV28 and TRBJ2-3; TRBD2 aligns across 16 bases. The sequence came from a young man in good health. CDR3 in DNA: TGTGCCAGCAGTTTACCTTCTATCTTCGGGACTAGCGGGAGGGCCAACACAGATACGCAGTATTTT. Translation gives CASSLPSIFGTSGRANTDTQYF. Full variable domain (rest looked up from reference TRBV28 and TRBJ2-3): DVKVTQSSRYLVKRTGEKVFLECVQDMDHENMFWYRQDPGLGLRLIYFSYDVKMKEKGDIPEGYSVSREKKERFSLILESASTNQTSMYLCASSLPSIFGTSGRANTDTQYFGPGTRLTVL.